These 27 T cell receptor beta chains share one sample of origin, sequenced in a study of breast tumors, draining lymph nodes, adjacent tissues. One entry per CDR3 protein, called by TCRdb with MiXCR from the multiplex PCR reads. The table includes about 63,000 distinct CDR3 sequences, approximately 57% detected once. Material: breast tumor tissue. The receptor source for this set is a female donor with breast cancer. Some clones in this sample may be carry-over from other donors' samples.

This clonotype has at least ten counts. CDR3 amino acids: CSARDPESGETQYF. Written as DNA, the CDR3 is TGCAGTGCTAGAGATCCGGAGTCGGGAGAGACCCAGTACTTC. The gene calls are TRBV20-1 and TRBJ2-5; D is unclear. Germline V gene sequence: CDR1 DFQATT, CDR2 SNEGSKA (reference sequence). CDR3 length equals 14 residues. The germline V and J ends were trimmed by 0 bases and 4 bases, with 12 bases remaining between them.

For this clonotype: A read error may produce the germline difference seen at one junction end. The gene calls are TRBV9 and TRBJ1-2; tentatively, D is TRBD1 (5 bases). This CDR3 spans 13 amino acids. Germline CDR1 is SGDLS and CDR2 is YYNGEE. CDR3 nucleotide sequence: TGTGCCAGCAGGGTAGGGGACGCGGGCGGCTACACCTTC. Amino acids: CASRVGDAGGYTF. Using reference TRBV9 and TRBJ1-2 for the parts outside the CDR3, the full variable domain is DSGVTQTPKHLITATGQRVTLRCSPRSGDLSVYWYQQSLDQGLQFLIQYYNGEERAKGNILERFSAQQFPDLHSELNLSSLELGDSALYFCASRVGDAGGYTFGSGTRLTVV.

This rearrangement joins TRBV19 to TRBJ2-1; 13 bases line up with TRBD2. V lost 5 bases and J lost 0; bases outside the gene matches: 10. Per germline, CDR1 LNHDA and CDR2 SQIVND (reference sequence). This CDR3 region has 19 residues. The CDR3 spells CASSLRTSGSYISYNEQFF. In nucleotides, the CDR3 is TGTGCCAGTAGTCTCCGGACTAGCGGGAGTTACATCTCCTACAATGAGCAGTTCTTC.

V gene TRBV6-5 combines with J gene TRBJ1-6; tentative D call: TRBD1 (5 bases). This CDR3 comprises 16 residues. The germline V gene has CDR1 MNHEY and CDR2 SVGAGI. Trimming pared 5 bases from V and 8 bases from J, leaving 19 bases between. CDR3 protein: CASSERSRGVYSPLHF. DNA of the CDR3: TGTGCCAGCAGTGAAAGGAGCCGGGGCGTATATTCACCCCTCCACTTT.

The chain links TRBV19 to TRBJ1-4; D is ambiguous. Germline-derived CDR1 and CDR2 are LNHDA and SQIVND (reference sequence). V shed 5 bases and J shed 7 bases, with 8 bases lying between them. The CDR3 is 12 amino acids. This CDR3 reads CASSEVREKLFF. The CDR3 region has the DNA TGTGCCAGTAGTGAGGTTCGTGAAAAACTGTTTTTT.

With regard to this clonotype: One end of the junction does not line up with germline, which may come from a read error. CDR3 region: CASRKARNEKLVF. The CDR3 coding sequence is TGTGCCAGCAGAAAGGCCAGGAATGAAAAACTGGTTTTT. The V gene is TRBV28, the J gene TRBJ1-4, with D unclear. This CDR3 contains 13 residues. Germline V gene data show CDR1 as MDHEN and CDR2 as SYDVKM.

There are many counts of this clonotype. V is TRBV20-1 and J is TRBJ2-3; 10 positions match TRBD2. Germline V gives CDR1 DFQATT, CDR2 SNEGSKA (reference sequence). The CDR3 has 13 amino acids. V lost 2 bases, J lost 14 bases, and 10 bases stayed unmatched. CDR3 DNA sequence: TGCAGTGCTAGACCCTCTAGCGGGAGAGGCATGTATTTT. Residues: CSARPSSGRGMYF.

This clonotype was picked up many times. The V gene is TRBV13, the J gene TRBJ2-1, with a tentative D call TRBD2 (7 bases). The CDR3 runs to 15 residues. The V and J ends lost 4 bases and 8 bases respectively, with 18 bases between them. CDR1 is PRHDT, CDR2 FYEKMQ, per germline (reference sequence). In nucleotides, the CDR3 is TGTGCCAGCAGCTATACTAGGGGGGGGGGAGATGAGCAGTTCTTC. It specifies CASSYTRGGGDEQFF.

This clonotype was seen once. CDR3 region: CASSLGTLNYGYTF. Written as DNA, the CDR3 is TGTGCCAGCAGCTTGGGGACACTTAACTATGGCTACACCTTC. The V and J genes are TRBV5-6 and TRBJ1-2, with D perhaps TRBD1 (5 bases). The CDR3 has 14 residues. Trimming removed 0 bases from V and 1 base from J, with 7 bases in between. Looked up from germline, CDR1 is SGHDT and CDR2 is YYEEEE.

There are many counts of this clonotype. V gene TRBV2 combines with J gene TRBJ1-2, with D unclear. The CDR3 extends over 12 amino acids. V lost 6 bases and J 4 bases, leaving 9 bases between the germline ends. Germline-derived CDR1 and CDR2 are SNHLY and FYNNEI. CDR3 sequence reads: CASSPQSYGYTF. The DNA of the CDR3 is TGTGCCAGCAGCCCCCAGTCCTATGGCTACACCTTC.

This clonotype appeared many times. V is TRBV20-1 and J is TRBJ2-2; 10 positions agree with TRBD2. CDR3 length: 17 amino acids. The germline V gene encodes CDR1 DFQATT and CDR2 SNEGSKA (reference sequence). V shed 3 bases, J shed 1 base, and the junction held 8 bases outside the gene matches. The CDR3 bases are TGCAGTGCTAGGGGAAGCGGGAGGGCCGGGAACACCGGGGAGCTGTTTTTT. Translation: CSARGSGRAGNTGELFF.

This chain connects TRBV12-3 or TRBV12-4 to TRBJ2-3; D remains ambiguous. V was shortened by 0 bases and J by 8 bases, with 6 bases between the two germline ends. This CDR3 comprises 12 residues. CDR3 sequence (DNA): TGTGCCAGCAGTTTAGCTCGGGTTACGCAGTATTTT. This gives the protein CASSLARVTQYF.

The chain carries TRBV24-1 and TRBJ2-1; tentatively, D is TRBD2 (6 bases). Germline loops: CDR1 KGHDR, CDR2 SFDVKD. V lost 3 bases and J 10 bases, leaving 12 bases between the germline ends. The CDR3 runs 13 residues. The CDR3, as DNA: TGTGCCACCAGTGATCCCGGGGGACGGGAGCAGTTCTTC. This codes for CATSDPGGREQFF.

The sample holds one count of this clonotype. The chain employs TRBV2 and TRBJ1-2, with D hard to call. The V and J ends lost 10 bases and 8 bases respectively, with 17 bases between them. The germline gives CDR1 SNHLY, CDR2 FYNNEI. The CDR3 is 12 amino acids. The CDR3 DNA reads TGTGCCACCTTAGCGGTGGCGGGGGGCTACACCTTC. It encodes CATLAVAGGYTF.

This chain uses TRBV20-1 with TRBJ2-1; the match to TRBD1 covers 7 bases. Germline V CDR1 and CDR2: DFQATT, SNEGSKA (reference sequence). This CDR3 has 14 amino acids. J gave up 3 bases and V 5 bases, and 7 bases lay outside the gene matches. In DNA, the CDR3 is TGCAGTGCTTCCCCGGGACAGATCTACAATGAGCAGTTCTTC. Translating gives CSASPGQIYNEQFF.

This clonotype was seen at least ten times. The chain recombines TRBV11-2 with TRBJ2-2; no firm D call. Trimming took off 0 bases at V and 5 bases at J, with 7 bases between the two ends. CDR1 SGHAT and CDR2 FQNNGV come from the germline V gene. The CDR3 loop spans 14 amino acids. For the CDR3, the DNA is TGTGCCAGCAGCTTAGATTGGGCGACCGGGGAGCTGTTTTTT. The encoded protein is CASSLDWATGELFF.

This clonotype was seen at least ten times. A much bigger clone sits one base away, suggesting this may be a read error. The rearrangement joins TRBV2 to TRBJ2-7, with D perhaps assigned TRBD1 or TRBD2 (6 bases each). Trimming cost V 5 bases and J 6 bases, with 17 bases left between them. The V gene's germline CDR1 is SNHLY and CDR2 FYNNEI. The CDR3 length is 14 residues. DNA of the CDR3: TGTGCCAGCAGTCGACAGGAGGGGACGTGCGAGCAGTACTTC. This encodes CASSRQEGTCEQYF.

This clonotype was seen a few times. CDR3 sequence: CASTKTGNQPQHF. The CDR3 region has the DNA TGTGCCAGTACTAAGACAGGCAATCAGCCCCAGCATTTT. This chain joins TRBV19 and TRBJ1-5, with D possibly matching TRBD1 (5 bases). Germline CDR1 reads LNHDA; CDR2 reads SQIVND (reference sequence). This CDR3 contains 13 residues. Trimming removed 7 bases at V and 2 bases at J, with 9 bases between.

On this clonotype itself: A much larger clone differs from this one at a single base, so this may be a read error. This chain links TRBV3-1 with TRBJ1-2; D not certain. Trimming shortened V by 0 bases and J by 1 base, and 9 bases separated the two germline ends. The germline V gene encodes CDR1 LGHDT and CDR2 YNNKEL (reference sequence). The CDR3 totals 15 residues. CDR3 residues: CASSQDESCNYGYTF. The CDR3 DNA reads TGTGCCAGCAGCCAAGATGAAAGTTGTAACTATGGCTACACCTTC.

The CDR3 sequence is CASSSGRPSGANVLTF. In DNA form, the CDR3 reads TGTGCCAGCAGCTCCGGACGGCCCTCTGGGGCCAACGTCCTGACTTTC. The chain employs TRBV7-2 and TRBJ2-6; no reliable D call. V was clipped by 4 bases and J by 0 bases, with 10 bases between them. This CDR3 has 16 amino acids. Per the germline V gene, CDR1 is SGHTA and CDR2 is FQGNSA. The full variable domain, completed using reference TRBV7-2 and TRBJ2-6, is GAGVSQSPSNKVTEKGKDVELRCDPISGHTALYWYRQSLGQGLEFLIYFQGNSAPDKSGLPSDRFSAERTGGSVSTLTIQRTQQEDSAVYLCASSSGRPSGANVLTFGAGSRLTVL.

The rearrangement links TRBV10-2 to TRBJ1-4; D gene unclear. The CDR3 has 11 residues. Trimming pared 8 bases from V and 2 bases from J, leaving 3 bases between. The germline V gene encodes CDR1 WSHSY and CDR2 SAAADI. CDR3 in DNA: TGCGCCAGCGGGACTAATGAAAAACTGTTTTTT. As protein: CASGTNEKLFF.

The genes are TRBV20-1 and TRBJ1-6; 10 bases align to TRBD1. The germline CDR1 and CDR2 sequences are DFQATT and SNEGSKA (reference sequence). Trimming took 4 bases from V and 2 from J; bases not matched to a gene: 2. This CDR3 contains 15 residues. Here the CDR3 reads CSAKGQGAYNSPLHF. Written as DNA, the CDR3 is TGCAGTGCTAAAGGACAGGGGGCCTATAATTCACCCCTCCACTTT.

Details on this clonotype: At one end the junction does not follow the germline gene, possibly because of a read error. V is TRBV6-5 and J is TRBJ1-4; D unresolved. This CDR3 region has 17 residues. Germline values: CDR1 MNHEY, CDR2 SVGAGI. This CDR3 is CAGSHSILSGASEKLFF. Here the CDR3 DNA reads TGTGCCGGCAGTCACTCGATATTATCGGGAGCTAGTGAAAAACTGTTTTTT.

This chain links TRBV9 with TRBJ2-2; D is unclear. The germline V and J ends were trimmed by 5 bases and 1 base, with 6 bases remaining between them. The CDR3 spans 13 residues. CDR1 is SGDLS and CDR2 is YYNGEE in the germline V gene. CDR3 nucleotide sequence: TGTGCCAGCAGTGGAGAGAACACCGGGGAGCTGTTTTTT. Protein: CASSGENTGELFF.

By share of the sample, this clonotype is large. V gene TRBV29-1 combines with J gene TRBJ2-1; 13 nucleotides agree with TRBD2. The CDR3 loop spans 18 amino acids. V was pared by 3 bases and J by 5 bases, with 13 bases of the junction left unmatched. Per germline, CDR1 SQVTM and CDR2 ANQGSEA. The CDR3 coding sequence is TGCAGCGTTGACCCTTACCAGACTAGCGGGAGGTCCGACAATGAGCAGTTCTTC. Amino acid sequence: CSVDPYQTSGRSDNEQFF.

This clonotype was recorded at least ten times. The junction does not match germline at one end; this may be a read error. The genes are TRBV20-1 and TRBJ2-1, with no clear D. This CDR3 spans 11 amino acids. Germline V CDR1 and CDR2: DFQATT, SNEGSKA (reference sequence). In DNA, the CDR3 is TGCAGTGCTAGAGATAGGGCTACGCAGTCCTTC. Protein sequence: CSARDRATQSF.

This clonotype was detected many times. J is TRBJ2-1 and V is TRBV29-1; D is perhaps TRBD2 (7 bases). The germline V and J ends were trimmed by 6 bases and 6 bases, with 21 bases remaining between them. This CDR3 is 15 amino acids long. Germline lookup yields CDR1 SQVTM and CDR2 ANQGSEA. The CDR3 loop reads CSVEARGGLPNEQFF. Here the CDR3 DNA reads TGCAGCGTAGAGGCGCGCGGGGGCCTACCCAATGAGCAGTTCTTC.